This T cell receptor (beta chain) was profiled in a study of beta chain features in type 1 diabetes. This CDR3 has 13 amino acids. V shed 4 bases, J shed 3 bases, and the junction held 1 base outside the gene matches. Germline CDR1 is SGHDT and CDR2 is YYEEEE. Study findings and constraints: Shorter TCRB CDR3s, moderately but significantly so, marked every one of the four CD4+ subsets in Type 1 diabetes patients.

Sequenced material consisted of expressed TCRB transcripts (all of the isolated RNA was reverse transcribed). Using immunoSEQ multiplex PCR, the repertoire was profiled, and TCRdb retains in-frame clones only, with some absent. Of a few hundred thousand clones in the sample, roughly 12% were seen once. Details on this clone: Antigen specificity is unknown.

CD45RO/CCR7/CD25/CD127/CD95/CD27 staining was used to isolate CD4+ naive, central memory, regulatory and stem cell-like memory cells by sorting. The chain carries TRBV5-6 and TRBJ1-1; 9 bases are a match to TRBD1. Sequenced: naive CD4+ T cells from blood. This TCR was recovered from a woman aged 18-29 years with type 1 diabetes. CDR3 in amino acids: CASSRDRDTEAFF. As DNA, the CDR3 is TGTGCCAGCAGCAGGGACAGGGACACTGAAGCTTTCTTT.